Following are 5 T cell receptor beta chains from one sample sequenced in a study of shared clonotypes between healthy human individuals. Cells designated naive CD8 were CD45RO-negative and were positively selected for CCR7, with terminally differentiated effector memory CD45RA+ cells excluded. Data came from immunoSEQ multiplex PCR; TCRdb stores just in-frame clones and leaves some out. The data hold approximately 2,200,000 clones, with approximately 94% observed a single time. Specimen: naive CD8+ T cells from PBMCs. Receptors were obtained from a man aged 18 to 29 in good health. Some clones in this sample may be carry-over from other donors' samples.

The chain has TRBV6-6 and TRBJ2-5; the match to TRBD2 covers 8 bases. J was trimmed by 1 base and V by 9 bases; bases with no gene match: 10. The CDR3 loop spans 15 amino acids. From germline, CDR1 is MNHNY and CDR2 SVGAGI (reference sequence). The CDR3 region is CASDRGGRIQETQYF. The CDR3 DNA sequence: TGTGCCAGTGACCGTGGCGGGAGGATCCAAGAGACCCAGTACTTC.

The chain is built from TRBV10-3 and TRBJ2-2; D gene unclear. Looked up from germline, CDR1 is ENHRY and CDR2 is SYGVKD. The length of the CDR3 is 17 residues. Trimming cost V 0 bases and J 1 base, with 12 bases left between them. For the CDR3, the DNA is TGTGCCATCAGTGAGTCGAGAGCGATGGGGAACACCGGGGAGCTGTTTTTT. Its translation: CAISESRAMGNTGELFF.

The rearrangement uses TRBV6-1 and TRBJ2-7, with D hard to call. The length of the CDR3 is 11 residues. Germline loops: CDR1 MNHNS, CDR2 SASEGT. Between the trimmed V and J ends, which lost 7 bases and 3 bases, there was a span of 7 bases. The CDR3 is CASKIYYEQYF. As DNA, the CDR3 is TGTGCCAGCAAGATATACTACGAGCAGTACTTC.

The chain links TRBV28 to TRBJ2-4, with TRBD2 matching over 14 bases. The trim removed 5 bases at V and 2 bases at J, leaving 8 bases unmatched. The germline V gene has CDR1 MDHEN and CDR2 SYDVKM. This CDR3 is 18 amino acids long. DNA of the CDR3: TGTGCCAGCAGTCGGACTAGCGGGAGGTTTTCAACCAAAAACATTCAGTACTTC. It codes for CASSRTSGRFSTKNIQYF.

The chain has TRBV5-1 and TRBJ1-2; D might be TRBD1 (5 bases). Looked up from germline, CDR1 is SGHRS and CDR2 is YFSETQ. V lost 2 bases to trimming and J lost 7 bases, with 21 bases between them. The CDR3 is 16 residues long. For the CDR3, the DNA is TGCGCCAGCAGCTTAGTTGGCGGGGGGACCTATTCTGGCTACACCTTC. Protein sequence: CASSLVGGGTYSGYTF.